One and the same sample provided the 27 T cell receptor beta chains below, sequenced in a study of regulatory T cells in long-lasting Graves disease. Researchers made TCR beta libraries by using iRepertoire HTBI primers and running Arm-PCR on CDR3 regions. A single record per CDR3 protein comes from TCRdb applying MiXCR to the multiplex PCR reads. The data show 450,000 to 500,000 distinct CDR3 sequences, roughly 15% seen once. Stated time point: newly diagnosed GD, antithyroid drugs for less than 3 months. The TCR library was prepared using RNA isolated from PBMCs. This sample was also put to use in a study of T cells in Graves' hyperthyroidism and ophthalmopathy.

Sequencing used peripheral blood mononuclear cells (PBMCs), obtained at new diagnosis, from a patient treated with antithyroid drugs. The receptors shown here come from a middle-aged man with Graves disease.

The chain uses TRBV7-3 and TRBJ1-1; possible D gene TRBD1, 5 bases. The V gene's germline CDR1 is SGHTA and CDR2 FQGTGA. The CDR3 loop spans 13 amino acids. V lost 6 bases to trimming and J lost 4 bases, with 12 bases between them. This CDR3 reads CASRWHGGTEAFF. The CDR3, as DNA: TGTGCCAGCAGATGGCACGGGGGCACTGAAGCTTTCTTT.

The table lists this clonotype with a few counts. Possible read error: a much larger clone is one base away. The chain uses TRBV7-3 and TRBJ2-2; possible D gene TRBD2, 6 bases. The CDR3 runs to 16 residues. The V gene's germline CDR1 is SGHTA and CDR2 FQGTGA. In nucleotides, the CDR3 is TGTGCCAGCAGCTTAACGTGGACTTCGAACACCGGGGGGCTGTTTTTT. Translation: CASSLTWTSNTGGLFF.

This clonotype was observed a few times. The gene calls are TRBV24-1 and TRBJ2-7; 10 nucleotides line up with TRBD2. Germline trimming cut 7 bases from V and 5 bases from J; bases unmatched to any gene: 4. The CDR3 extends over 13 amino acids. Germline loops: CDR1 KGHDR, CDR2 SFDVKD. The CDR3 region is CATRASGRDEQYF. CDR3 bases: TGTGCCACCAGGGCTAGCGGGAGAGACGAGCAGTACTTC.

This clonotype was picked up many times. The CDR3 here is CASGDRGLDQETQYF. The CDR3 DNA reads as TGTGCCAGCGGAGACAGGGGGCTTGACCAAGAGACCCAGTACTTC. The chain carries TRBV27 and TRBJ2-5; 10 bases are a match to TRBD1. Germline V gene data show CDR1 as MNHEY and CDR2 as SMNVEV (reference sequence). The CDR3 contains 15 residues. Losses at the gene ends were 8 bases for V and 0 bases for J; bases not matched to a gene: 6.

This clonotype was detected ten times or more. The chain employs TRBV15 and TRBJ2-3; 8 nucleotides align to TRBD1. Germline CDR1 and CDR2: LNHNV and YYDKDF (reference sequence). The J segment lost 5 bases and the V segment lost 5 bases, leaving 12 bases of the junction unmatched. The length of the CDR3 is 16 residues. CDR3 region: CATSGAGTGWIDTQYF. The CDR3 DNA follows: TGTGCCACCAGCGGTGCCGGGACAGGTTGGATAGATACGCAGTATTTT.

As to this clonotype: One end of the junction varies from germline; a read error may be responsible. V gene TRBV18 combines with J gene TRBJ2-7; 9 nucleotides agree with TRBD1. CDR3 length: 15 residues. Germline CDR1 is KGHSH and CDR2 is LQKENI. The CDR3 coding sequence is TGTGCCAGGTCACCCTTACCACAGGGGGCCGGCGAGCAGTACTTC. Amino acid sequence: CARSPLPQGAGEQYF.

The V call is TRBV7-9, the J call TRBJ2-5; D is possibly TRBD1 (6 bases). CDR3 length: 14 residues. Trimming cost V 5 bases and J 5 bases, with 15 bases left between them. CDR1 and CDR2 (germline): SEHNR, FQNEAQ (reference sequence). The CDR3 sequence: CASSLDGTHETQYF. CDR3 nucleotide sequence: TGTGCCAGCAGCCTAGACGGGACACACGAGACCCAGTACTTC.

This clonotype was counted at least ten times. The chain joins TRBV28 to TRBJ2-3; 11 bases are a match to TRBD2. The CDR3 extends over 20 amino acids. Germline assignment: CDR1 MDHEN and CDR2 SYDVKM. Losses at the gene ends were 2 bases for V and 6 bases for J; bases not matched to a gene: 19. CDR3 sequence reads: CASSLTSLAGGPVRMDTQYF. In DNA form, the CDR3 reads TGTGCCAGCAGTTTAACATCTTTAGCGGGAGGGCCCGTTCGGATGGATACGCAGTATTTT.

V gene TRBV5-1 combines with J gene TRBJ2-1, with TRBD2 matching 11 bases. The CDR3 spans 14 residues. V was pared by 4 bases and J by 8 bases, with 5 bases of the junction left unmatched. Germline V CDR1 and CDR2: SGHRS, YFSETQ. As DNA, the CDR3 is TGCGCCAGCAGCCTCCTAGCGGGAGGCGATGAGCAGTTCTTC. This codes for CASSLLAGGDEQFF. Full variable domain (remainder filled in from reference TRBV5-1 and TRBJ2-1): KAGVTQTPRYLIKTRGQQVTLSCSPISGHRSVSWYQQTPGQGLQFLFEYFSETQRNKGNFPGRFSGRQFSNSRSEMNVSTLELGDSALYLCASSLLAGGDEQFFGPGTRLTVL.

This clonotype turned up a few times. This chain uses TRBV28 with TRBJ1-5; 7 positions match TRBD1. Germline V gene lookup returns CDR1 MDHEN and CDR2 SYDVKM. CDR3 length: 14 amino acids. With 3 bases clipped from V and 11 bases from J, the junction kept 10 bases outside the gene matches. CDR3: CASSFSTGSRAQHF. The CDR3 DNA sequence: TGTGCCAGCAGTTTTTCGACAGGGAGTCGGGCCCAGCATTTT.

Many counts were recorded for this clonotype. The V call is TRBV12-3 or TRBV12-4, the J call TRBJ2-2; D uncertain. The CDR3 loop spans 15 amino acids. V gave up 6 bases and J gave up 4 bases, with 15 bases separating them. CDR3 bases: TGTGCCAGCAGCCCCCTTAGTCTCGGCACCGGGGAGCTGTTTTTT. Protein: CASSPLSLGTGELFF.

This clonotype was counted many times. The junction departs from germline at one end; a sequencing error may be responsible. This chain connects TRBV7-9 to TRBJ2-7; 8 positions agree with TRBD1. CDR1 SEHNR and CDR2 FQNEAQ come from the germline V gene (reference sequence). The CDR3 runs to 15 residues. Here the CDR3 DNA reads TGCGCCAGCAGCTTGGTAGGACAGGGTGCCCACGAGCAGTACTTC. Protein product: CASSLVGQGAHEQYF.

In its sample, this clonotype was seen a few times. The genes are TRBV6-5 and TRBJ2-2; the match to TRBD2 covers 11 bases. This CDR3 is built from 16 residues. The germline V gene has CDR1 MNHEY and CDR2 SVGAGI. With V trimmed by 2 bases and J by 7 bases, 6 bases remained unmatched. The CDR3, as DNA: TGTGCCAGCAGTTACGGGACTAGCGGCCTAGGCGGGGAGCTGTTTTTT. As protein: CASSYGTSGLGGELFF.

In its sample, this clonotype was seen many times. The chain combines TRBV28 with TRBJ1-5, with a tentative D call TRBD1 (6 bases). Germline V gene data show CDR1 as MDHEN and CDR2 as SYDVKM. The V and J ends lost 3 bases and 2 bases respectively, with 14 bases between them. The CDR3 runs 16 residues. CDR3 nucleotides: TGTGCCAGCAGTTTTGCCCAGGGGCTAGGCAATCAGCCCCAGCATTTT. Its translation is CASSFAQGLGNQPQHF.

This clonotype was seen only a few times. Germline and junction disagree at one end, which may indicate a read error. This chain links TRBV19 with TRBJ2-7, with 8 bases aligning to TRBD2. CDR3 length: 15 residues. CDR1 is LNHDA, CDR2 SQIVND, per germline (reference sequence). The CDR3 nucleotides read TGTGTCAGTAAACCAGCGGGGGCCGAGAACTACGAGCAGTACTTC. Translating it yields CVSKPAGAENYEQYF.

With respect to this clonotype: A much larger clone lies a single base off, so this may be a read error. V is TRBV12-3 or TRBV12-4 and J is TRBJ2-2, with TRBD1 matching over 7 bases. With V trimmed by 7 bases and J by 8 bases, 16 bases remained unmatched. This CDR3 spans 16 amino acids. CDR3 sequence (DNA): TGTGCCAGCATCCAGGGGGACAGAAGCCTTAAGGGGGAGCTGTTTTTT. Amino acid sequence: CASIQGDRSLKGELFF.

Ten or more counts support this clonotype. The chain joins TRBV2 to TRBJ2-3; D is undetermined. The CDR3 covers 9 residues. V was cut by 8 bases and J by 6 bases, with 3 bases left in between. From germline, CDR1 is SNHLY and CDR2 FYNNEI. CDR3 region: CASDDTQYF. CDR3 nucleotides: TGTGCCAGCGACGATACGCAGTATTTT.

This clonotype has only a few counts. The chain recombines TRBV7-9 with TRBJ2-7; D might be TRBD2 (6 bases). V shed 5 bases and J shed 1 base, with 18 bases lying between them. Germline V gene sequence: CDR1 SEHNR, CDR2 FQNEAQ (reference sequence). The CDR3 is 16 residues long. CDR3: CASSQTIWGESYEQYF. The CDR3 coding sequence is TGTGCCAGCAGCCAAACAATCTGGGGGGAGTCCTACGAGCAGTACTTC. Drawing the rest from reference TRBV7-9 and TRBJ2-7, the complete variable domain is DTGVSQNPRHKITKRGQNVTFRCDPISEHNRLYWYRQTLGQGPEFLTYFQNEAQLEKSRLLSDRFSAERPKGSFSTLEIQRTEQGDSAMYLCASSQTIWGESYEQYFGPGTRLTVT.

This clonotype was found many times. This rearrangement joins TRBV30 to TRBJ2-4, with 7 bases matching TRBD1. The germline gives CDR1 GTSNPN, CDR2 SVGIG (reference sequence). This CDR3 comprises 14 residues. With V trimmed by 5 bases and J by 4 bases, 8 bases remained unmatched. CDR3 region: CAWAQGTAKNIQYF. CDR3 DNA sequence: TGTGCCTGGGCTCAAGGGACAGCTAAAAACATTCAGTACTTC.

V gene TRBV9 combines with J gene TRBJ2-3; D is possibly TRBD2 (5 bases). Looked up from germline, CDR1 is SGDLS and CDR2 is YYNGEE. Between the trimmed V and J ends, which lost 4 bases and 4 bases, there was a span of 16 bases. This CDR3 has 15 residues. The chain's CDR3 is CASSPTPLASDTQYF. The DNA of the CDR3 is TGTGCCAGCAGCCCCACCCCTTTAGCGTCAGATACGCAGTATTTT.

This clonotype was observed many times. The J gene is TRBJ1-1, the V gene TRBV18; the D is unclear. The ends were cut back, 2 bases at V and 3 bases at J, with 10 bases in the middle. The V gene's germline CDR1 is KGHSH and CDR2 LQKENI. The CDR3 covers 14 residues. The CDR3 region is CASSPRPEHTEAFF. The CDR3 DNA follows: TGTGCCAGCTCACCAAGGCCAGAACACACTGAAGCTTTCTTT.

This clonotype has at least ten counts. The V and J genes are TRBV9 and TRBJ2-5; D is possibly TRBD2 (7 bases). The CDR3 sequence is 14 residues long. CDR1 is SGDLS and CDR2 is YYNGEE in the germline V gene. V lost 1 base and J lost 4, with 11 bases in between. CDR3 region: CASSVRGAVETQYF. As DNA, the CDR3 is TGTGCCAGCAGCGTACGGGGGGCTGTAGAGACCCAGTACTTC.

This clonotype has a count of ten or more. V usage is TRBV20-1 and J usage is TRBJ1-5; 9 bases match TRBD1. This CDR3 is built from 14 residues. J gave up 5 bases and V 6 bases, and 8 bases lay outside the gene matches. CDR1 and CDR2 from the germline V gene are DFQATT and SNEGSKA (reference sequence). This chain's CDR3 is CSAGVGTGYQPQHF. DNA of the CDR3: TGCAGTGCCGGAGTGGGGACAGGGTATCAGCCCCAGCATTTT.

This clonotype was observed at least ten times. V is TRBV28 and J is TRBJ2-5; 9 positions match TRBD2. The CDR3 consists of 15 residues. V was pared by 6 bases and J by 1 base, with 6 bases of the junction left unmatched. Germline lookup yields CDR1 MDHEN and CDR2 SYDVKM. CDR3: CASSPGTSFQETQYF. The CDR3 DNA follows: TGTGCCAGCAGCCCCGGGACTAGCTTCCAAGAGACCCAGTACTTC.

Many counts were recorded for this clonotype. The rearrangement links TRBV7-8 to TRBJ2-5, with a weak D call TRBD1 (5 bases). Germline V gene sequence: CDR1 SGHVS, CDR2 FQNEAQ. Trimming stripped 0 bases from V and 4 bases from J, with 12 bases between. The length of the CDR3 is 15 residues. The CDR3 protein is CASSLARTQGETQYF. Written as DNA, the CDR3 is TGTGCCAGCAGCTTAGCCCGTACCCAGGGAGAGACCCAGTACTTC.

In its sample, this clonotype was seen many times. This chain links TRBV12-3 or TRBV12-4 with TRBJ2-7, with TRBD1 as a possible D gene (5 bases). Trimming stripped 6 bases from V and 5 bases from J, with 14 bases between. The CDR3 extends over 13 amino acids. CDR3 protein: CASRFLTGDEQYF. The CDR3 DNA sequence: TGTGCCAGCAGGTTCCTTACAGGCGACGAGCAGTACTTC.

This clonotype appeared many times. The CDR3 DNA sequence: TGTGCCAGCAGCGTAGCAAGCGGGGTCTACTACGAGCAGTACTTC. As protein: CASSVASGVYYEQYF. The V and J genes are TRBV9 and TRBJ2-7; 7 bases align to TRBD2. The V and J ends lost 0 bases and 3 bases, in that order; junction bases with no gene match: 6. CDR1 SGDLS and CDR2 YYNGEE come from the germline V gene. The CDR3 consists of 15 residues.